This record concerns one T cell receptor (beta chain) sequence. This entry comes from a study of blood T cell repertoires in COVID-19. The CDR3 has 17 amino acids. Trimming removed 1 base from V and 6 bases from J, with 19 bases in between. Germline CDR1 SGHAT, CDR2 FQNNGV. Study processing details: Amplified reference gene primers provided the basis for estimating nucleated cell counts. Generated by immunoSEQ multiplex PCR, the TCRdb table keeps only in-frame clones and is missing some. For V, J and clone size, that table is used; D and trimming come from the DNA. The sample has about 200,000 clones; less than 90% are singletons.

The sequenced sample consisted of peripheral blood. This sequence originates from a woman in her fifties or sixties with acute or convalescent COVID-19. The chain recombines TRBV11-2 with TRBJ2-1; D is uncertain. As DNA, the CDR3 is TGTGCCAGCAGCTTAGGAGAGGAACAAAAGCAATTCAATGAGCAGTTCTTC. It encodes CASSLGEEQKQFNEQFF.